A selection of T cell receptor beta chains follows, all from one sample in a study of blood T cell repertoires in COVID-19. Generated by immunoSEQ multiplex PCR, the TCRdb table keeps only in-frame clones and is missing some. The table has 130,000 to 150,000 clones, around 85% seen once. Sequenced input: PBMCs or T cells enriched from blood (not recorded which). These receptors were collected from a man aged 45-60 years who had recovered from COVID-19. Both conserved end residues are part of each CDR3. Each record gives: clone size, D gene, J gene, V gene, CDR3 DNA, CDR3 protein. The D gene is left open where the match is weak. Clone size appears in some rows only: once, few, many, or a class for an expanded clone.

abundance: NA
d_gene: NA
j_gene: TRBJ2-7
v_gene: TRBV7-2
CDR3nt: TGTGCCAGCAGCTTACCACTTGACGGGATTTCTTCCTACGAGCAGTACTTC
CDR3aa: CASSLPLDGISSYEQYF

abundance: once
d_gene: NA
j_gene: TRBJ2-3
v_gene: TRBV6-5
CDR3nt: TGTGCCAGCAGCACTCAGGACTATACGCAGTATTTT
CDR3aa: CASSTQDYTQYF

abundance: few
d_gene: TRBD1
j_gene: TRBJ1-1
v_gene: TRBV11-2
CDR3nt: TGTGCCAGCATCCTTTGGGACAGCCAATCTACTGAAGCTTTCTTT
CDR3aa: CASILWDSQSTEAFF

abundance: NA
d_gene: NA
j_gene: TRBJ1-4
v_gene: TRBV29-1
CDR3nt: TGCAGCGTGAGGCAAAAAGCAACTAATGAAAAACTGTTTTTT
CDR3aa: CSVRQKATNEKLFF

abundance: NA
d_gene: NA
j_gene: TRBJ1-1
v_gene: TRBV6-5
CDR3nt: TGTGCCAGCAGTTCCTACAGGGCCCAAATGAACACTGAAGCTTTCTTT
CDR3aa: CASSSYRAQMNTEAFF

abundance: NA
d_gene: TRBD1
j_gene: TRBJ1-5
v_gene: TRBV5-1
CDR3nt: TGCGCCAGCAGCTTGGGAACAGGGGGCAGTCAGCCCCAGCATTTT
CDR3aa: CASSLGTGGSQPQHF

abundance: NA
d_gene: NA
j_gene: TRBJ1-5
v_gene: TRBV30
CDR3nt: TGTGCCTGGAGTGTTGCCGGTCAGCCCCAGCATTTT
CDR3aa: CAWSVAGQPQHF

abundance: NA
d_gene: TRBD1
j_gene: TRBJ2-7
v_gene: TRBV9
CDR3nt: TGTGCCAGCAGCGCCTCGGACAGGGTCTACGAGCAGTACTTC
CDR3aa: CASSASDRVYEQYF

abundance: NA
d_gene: TRBD1
j_gene: TRBJ1-6
v_gene: TRBV3-1/TRBV3-2
CDR3nt: TGTGCCAGCAGCCGGGACAGGGGGAATTCACCCCTCCACTTT
CDR3aa: CASSRDRGNSPLHF

abundance: NA
d_gene: NA
j_gene: TRBJ2-7
v_gene: TRBV5-1
CDR3nt: TGCGCCAGCAGCTTGATCGCAGGTTCCTACGAGCAGTACTTC
CDR3aa: CASSLIAGSYEQYF

abundance: once
d_gene: NA
j_gene: TRBJ1-6
v_gene: TRBV21-1
CDR3nt: TGTGCCAGCAGCCCGCCGTGGACAGGGGCCTCACCCCTCCACTTT
CDR3aa: CASSPPWTGASPLHF

abundance: NA
d_gene: NA
j_gene: TRBJ1-3
v_gene: TRBV7-7
CDR3nt: TGTGCTAGCAGCTCGGACAATTCTGGAAACACCATATATTTT
CDR3aa: CASSSDNSGNTIYF

abundance: NA
d_gene: NA
j_gene: TRBJ1-3
v_gene: TRBV18
CDR3nt: TGTGCCAGCTCACCGGCGGACACCATATATTTT
CDR3aa: CASSPADTIYF

abundance: few
d_gene: NA
j_gene: TRBJ2-7
v_gene: TRBV28
CDR3nt: TGTGCCAGCAGTCGTATTCGGAGGGGCGGCTACGAGCAGTACTTC
CDR3aa: CASSRIRRGGYEQYF

abundance: once
d_gene: TRBD1
j_gene: TRBJ2-7
v_gene: TRBV9
CDR3nt: TGTGCCAGCAGCGTAGGGGGACAGGGGAACGAGCAGTACTTC
CDR3aa: CASSVGGQGNEQYF

abundance: NA
d_gene: TRBD2
j_gene: TRBJ2-1
v_gene: TRBV28
CDR3nt: TGTGCCAGCAGTCCCCTGCGGGCGGGGGTCGATGAGCAGTTCTTC
CDR3aa: CASSPLRAGVDEQFF